The 27 T cell receptor beta chains given below trace back to one sample, sequenced in a study of T cells after yellow fever vaccination. TCRdb recomputed calls from the 5' RACE reads with MiXCR, one row per CDR3 protein. The data contain 500,000 to 650,000 distinct CDR3 sequences, more than 9% of them seen just once; the ten biggest clones take up about 16%. Sample: PBMCs, taken on the day of the yellow fever booster vaccination. These receptors all come from a man aged 30 to 45 who received the YFV17D yellow fever vaccine.

The chain links TRBV7-9 to TRBJ2-1; D gene uncertain. This CDR3 spans 17 amino acids. The V gene's germline CDR1 is SEHNR and CDR2 FQNEAQ (reference sequence). V was cut by 4 bases and J by 4 bases, with 20 bases left in between. CDR3 DNA sequence: TGTGCCAGCAGCTCGCCCCGAGGAGCAAAAGGGTACAATGAGCAGTTCTTC. It is translated as CASSSPRGAKGYNEQFF.

Many counts were recorded for this clonotype. The chain recombines TRBV19 with TRBJ2-5, with D perhaps TRBD2 (6 bases). Germline CDR1 reads LNHDA; CDR2 reads SQIVND (reference sequence). Trimming took off 0 bases at V and 4 bases at J, with 18 bases between the two ends. The CDR3 is 17 residues long. The CDR3 protein is CASSIDGRRGSGETQYF. The CDR3 nucleotides read TGTGCCAGTAGTATAGACGGGAGAAGAGGTTCTGGAGAGACCCAGTACTTC.

The chain is built from TRBV5-5 and TRBJ1-2; weak D call: TRBD1 (5 bases). This CDR3 is 14 amino acids long. The ends were cut back, 1 base at V and 4 bases at J, with 11 bases in the middle. Germline V gene lookup returns CDR1 SGHKS and CDR2 YYEKEE (reference sequence). The CDR3 DNA reads as TGTGCCAGCAGCTTGCCCAATCAGGGCTATGGCTACACCTTC. Residues: CASSLPNQGYGYTF.

In DNA, the CDR3 is TGCGCCAGCAGCGTCCTAGCGGGAGACAATGAGCAGTTCTTC. This sequence encodes CASSVLAGDNEQFF. V is TRBV5-1 and J is TRBJ2-1, with 10 positions matching TRBD2. This CDR3 region has 14 residues. Germline V gene lookup returns CDR1 SGHRS and CDR2 YFSETQ. V gave up 4 bases and J gave up 5 bases; unmatched junction bases: 3.

The J gene is TRBJ2-7, the V gene TRBV20-1; the D gene is possibly TRBD1 (5 bases). V shed 6 bases and J shed 2 bases, with 20 bases lying between them. This CDR3 has 15 amino acids. Germline lookup yields CDR1 DFQATT and CDR2 SNEGSKA (reference sequence). This CDR3 is CSAPDSSRIPYEQYF. In nucleotides, the CDR3 is TGCAGTGCCCCCGACAGTTCAAGAATACCCTACGAGCAGTACTTC.

The rearrangement links TRBV6-9 to TRBJ2-1; 10 bases agree with TRBD2. CDR1 and CDR2 from the germline V gene are MNHGY and SVAAGI. This CDR3 region has 17 residues. Trimming at V came to 6 bases and at J to 2 bases, leaving 10 bases not matched to a gene. The CDR3 region is CASSPGGLATAYNEQFF. DNA of the CDR3: TGTGCCAGCAGCCCAGGGGGACTAGCGACTGCCTACAATGAGCAGTTCTTC.

V and J are TRBV5-1 and TRBJ2-3, with a weak D call TRBD2 (6 bases). Germline CDR1 reads SGHRS; CDR2 reads YFSETQ. The CDR3 runs 12 residues. Trimming removed 5 bases from V and 8 bases from J, with 12 bases in between. This CDR3 reads CASRSGAGTQYF. DNA of the CDR3: TGCGCCAGCAGGTCGGGAGCGGGTACGCAGTATTTT.

This clonotype was observed at least ten times. This chain joins TRBV12-3 or TRBV12-4 and TRBJ2-7, with D possibly being TRBD2 (6 bases). CDR3 length equals 14 residues. The V end lost 3 bases, the J end lost 3 bases, and 12 bases lay between the germline ends. CDR3 loop: CASSFDTGLYEQYF. Written as DNA, the CDR3 is TGTGCCAGCAGTTTCGACACGGGACTCTACGAGCAGTACTTC.

This clonotype was seen at least ten times. The chain combines TRBV5-1 with TRBJ2-2, with 12 bases lining up with TRBD1. The CDR3 consists of 16 residues. The V gene's germline CDR1 is SGHRS and CDR2 YFSETQ. V trimming: 4 bases; J trimming: 7 bases; junction bases outside the gene matches: 8. Written as DNA, the CDR3 is TGCGCCAGCAGCCTACCCGGGACAGGGGGCTTCGGGGAGCTGTTTTTT. This codes for CASSLPGTGGFGELFF.

This clonotype was counted a few times. J is TRBJ2-2 and V is TRBV7-9; 8 bases map to TRBD2. CDR1 is SEHNR and CDR2 is FQNEAQ in the germline V gene (reference sequence). The CDR3 is 14 amino acids. V lost 3 bases, J lost 4 bases, and 1 base stayed unmatched. Written as DNA, the CDR3 is TGTGCCAGCAGCTTTGGGACTAGCACCGGGGAGCTGTTTTTT. Translated: CASSFGTSTGELFF.

This clonotype has a count of ten or more. The gene calls are TRBV7-3 and TRBJ2-1, with D maybe TRBD2 (6 bases). This CDR3 region has 15 residues. The V and J ends lost 2 bases and 9 bases respectively, with 17 bases between them. Germline CDR1 is SGHTA and CDR2 is FQGTGA. CDR3 protein: CASSLGSSVTGEQFF. The CDR3 nucleotides read TGTGCCAGCAGCTTAGGGTCTAGCGTCACCGGTGAGCAGTTCTTC.

The V gene is TRBV12-3 or TRBV12-4, the J gene TRBJ2-2; no definite D call. The CDR3 sequence is 11 residues long. With 8 bases removed from V and 6 bases from J, the gap between germline ends came to 7 bases. CDR3 DNA sequence: TGTGCCAGCTGTGGGTCCGGGGAGCTGTTTTTT. Its protein product is CASCGSGELFF.

This chain joins TRBV15 and TRBJ2-1, with 9 bases identical to TRBD1. CDR1 and CDR2 (germline): LNHNV, YYDKDF (reference sequence). V was clipped by 4 bases and J by 9 bases; unmatched bases: 7. The CDR3 loop spans 14 amino acids. The CDR3 sequence is CATSKQDRGPEQFF. DNA for the CDR3: TGTGCCACCAGCAAACAGGACAGGGGACCTGAGCAGTTCTTC.

The rearrangement uses TRBV7-9 and TRBJ1-5; no clear D. The CDR3 contains 14 residues. Germline V gene data show CDR1 as SEHNR and CDR2 as FQNEAQ (reference sequence). The V and J ends lost 1 base and 8 bases respectively, with 12 bases between them. CDR3 amino acids: CASSLGVREEPQHF. CDR3 DNA: TGTGCCAGCAGCTTAGGGGTGAGGGAGGAGCCCCAGCATTTT.

The chain carries TRBV7-8 and TRBJ2-5; TRBD1 matches at 9 bases. The CDR3 is made up of 15 amino acids. The V gene end was trimmed by 5 bases and the J gene end by 5 bases; junction bases not matched to a gene: 9. Per the germline V gene, CDR1 is SGHVS and CDR2 is FQNEAQ. The chain's CDR3 is CASSPSETGGETQYF. CDR3 DNA sequence: TGTGCCAGCAGCCCCTCAGAGACAGGGGGGGAGACCCAGTACTTC. Full variable domain (missing parts from reference TRBV7-8 and TRBJ2-5): GAGVSQSPRYKVAKRGQDVALRCDPISGHVSLFWYQQALGQGPEFLTYFQNEAQLDKSGLPSDRFFAERPEGSVSTLKIQRTQQEDSAVYLCASSPSETGGETQYFGPGTRLLVL.

Only a few counts were recorded for this clonotype. The chain has TRBV5-1 and TRBJ2-1, with unresolved D. The length of the CDR3 is 14 residues. CDR1 SGHRS and CDR2 YFSETQ come from the germline V gene. Between the trimmed V and J ends, which lost 2 bases and 1 base, there was a span of 7 bases. The CDR3 nucleotides are TGCGCCAGCAGCTTCGACCGTTCCTACAATGAGCAGTTCTTC. Amino acids: CASSFDRSYNEQFF.

Only a few counts were recorded for this clonotype. This chain connects TRBV18 to TRBJ2-5; D is tentatively TRBD1 or TRBD2 (5 bases each). The germline gives CDR1 KGHSH, CDR2 LQKENI. The CDR3 covers 14 residues. The V gene lost 2 bases and the J gene lost 5 bases, with 12 bases spanning the gap. CDR3 DNA sequence: TGTGCCAGCTCACCATCATTGGGGGTGGAGACCCAGTACTTC. Translating gives CASSPSLGVETQYF. Using reference TRBV18 and TRBJ2-5 for the parts outside the CDR3, the full variable domain is NAGVMQNPRHLVRRRGQEARLRCSPMKGHSHVYWYRQLPEEGLKFMVYLQKENIIDESGMPKERFSAEFPKEGPSILRIQQVVRGDSAAYFCASSPSLGVETQYFGPGTRLLVL.

This clonotype was seen more than once but under ten times. The chain recombines TRBV24-1 with TRBJ2-7, with 8 nucleotides matching TRBD1. Trimming cost V 4 bases and J 4 bases; bases outside gene matches: 5. The CDR3 extends over 14 amino acids. Germline V gene data show CDR1 as KGHDR and CDR2 as SFDVKD. CDR3 DNA sequence: TGTGCCACCAGTGACTCTGGGACAGGTTACGAGCAGTACTTC. Amino acid sequence: CATSDSGTGYEQYF.

The table lists this clonotype with a few counts. The rearrangement links TRBV29-1 to TRBJ2-7; 14 bases match TRBD2. The ends lost 7 bases at V and 7 bases at J; junction bases unmatched: 6. There are 13 residues in the CDR3. Germline V gene data show CDR1 as SQVTM and CDR2 as ANQGSEA. For the CDR3, the DNA is TGCAGCGCAACCGGGACTAGCGGGAGTGAGCAGTACTTC. Translating it yields CSATGTSGSEQYF.

The chain couples TRBV6-1 to TRBJ2-7; 10 bases fit TRBD1. In germline, CDR1 is MNHNS, CDR2 SASEGT. The CDR3 has 14 amino acids. After removal of 5 bases from V and 6 bases from J, the junction contained 7 bases not matched to a gene. CDR3 residues: CASSRDRGSPEQYF. CDR3 DNA sequence: TGTGCCAGCAGTCGGGACAGGGGCTCCCCCGAGCAGTACTTC.

This clonotype appeared many times. The V and J genes are TRBV12-3 or TRBV12-4 and TRBJ1-2, with 9 bases matching TRBD1. The CDR3 is made up of 15 amino acids. V trimming: 4 bases; J trimming: 7 bases; junction bases outside the gene matches: 10. The CDR3 nucleotides are TGTGCCAGCAGTTCCGTTACAGGGGGCTTCTCTGGCTACACCTTC. It encodes CASSSVTGGFSGYTF.

The chain employs TRBV4-3 and TRBJ2-3; D might be TRBD2 (5 bases). Germline CDR1 and CDR2: LGHNA and YSLEER. V lost 0 bases and J 8 bases, leaving 15 bases between the germline ends. The CDR3 has 15 residues. The CDR3 bases are TGCGCCAGCAGCCAAGAAGTAGGGAGAAGTGGTACGCAGTATTTT. It yields the protein CASSQEVGRSGTQYF.

The genes are TRBV11-2 and TRBJ2-5, with D possibly TRBD1 on 6 matching bases. V was clipped by 2 bases and J by 5 bases, with 12 bases between them. This CDR3 is 14 amino acids long. Germline CDR1 reads SGHAT; CDR2 reads FQNNGV. The CDR3 sequence is CASSLQERGETQYF. CDR3 DNA sequence: TGTGCCAGCAGCTTACAGGAAAGGGGGGAGACCCAGTACTTC.

The count of this clonotype is one. The genes are TRBV12-3 or TRBV12-4 and TRBJ1-1; the D gene is possibly TRBD1 (6 bases). The CDR3 consists of 15 residues. Trimming cost V 4 bases and J 1 base, with 13 bases left between them. The DNA for the CDR3 is TGTGCCAGCAGTTCCCCGACAGGAGGGAACACTGAAGCTTTCTTT. Residues: CASSSPTGGNTEAFF.

This clonotype has more than one count but fewer than ten. This chain connects TRBV15 to TRBJ2-3, with D uncertain. The CDR3 consists of 15 residues. Germline CDR1 reads LNHNV; CDR2 reads YYDKDF (reference sequence). Trimming pared 3 bases from V and 2 bases from J, leaving 12 bases between. The CDR3 DNA reads as TGTGCCACCAGCAGGGACCTAGGGCCCACAGATACGCAGTATTTT. It yields the protein CATSRDLGPTDTQYF.

The V and J genes are TRBV7-9 and TRBJ2-1, with a possible D match to TRBD2 (6 bases). Germline-derived CDR1 and CDR2 are SEHNR and FQNEAQ (reference sequence). The CDR3 consists of 13 residues. Trimming shortened V by 10 bases and J by 7 bases, and 17 bases separated the two germline ends. CDR3 DNA sequence: TGTGCCATCGGGGACTCCCTGGAGAATGAGCAGTTCTTC. Amino acids: CAIGDSLENEQFF.

This clonotype was detected a few times. The chain uses TRBV5-1 and TRBJ2-7; TRBD2 matches 10 bases. V was pared by 3 bases and J by 2 bases, with 8 bases of the junction left unmatched. The CDR3 runs to 16 residues. Germline lookup yields CDR1 SGHRS and CDR2 YFSETQ. CDR3 region: CASSSASGRRTYEQYF. The CDR3 bases are TGCGCCAGCAGCTCAGCTAGCGGGAGAAGGACCTACGAGCAGTACTTC.